This T cell receptor (beta chain) is from a study of technical replicates of blood from a few donors. V was trimmed by 7 bases and J by 4 bases, leaving 19 bases between them. Germline values: CDR1 MDHEN, CDR2 SYDVKM. This CDR3 is built from 16 residues. Sequenced by immunoSEQ multiplex PCR; TCRdb stores in-frame clones only, minus some. The sample lists under 85,000 clones; 80% to 95% were seen once. The material sequenced was T cells isolated from PBMCs. The rearrangement joins TRBV28 to TRBJ2-2; weak D call: TRBD2 (5 bases). This receptor was obtained from a human donor in good health. The CDR3, as DNA: TGTGCCAGCACCCTAGAGGGCAGGCTCATCACCGGGGAGCTGTTTTTT. The encoded protein is CASTLEGRLITGELFF.